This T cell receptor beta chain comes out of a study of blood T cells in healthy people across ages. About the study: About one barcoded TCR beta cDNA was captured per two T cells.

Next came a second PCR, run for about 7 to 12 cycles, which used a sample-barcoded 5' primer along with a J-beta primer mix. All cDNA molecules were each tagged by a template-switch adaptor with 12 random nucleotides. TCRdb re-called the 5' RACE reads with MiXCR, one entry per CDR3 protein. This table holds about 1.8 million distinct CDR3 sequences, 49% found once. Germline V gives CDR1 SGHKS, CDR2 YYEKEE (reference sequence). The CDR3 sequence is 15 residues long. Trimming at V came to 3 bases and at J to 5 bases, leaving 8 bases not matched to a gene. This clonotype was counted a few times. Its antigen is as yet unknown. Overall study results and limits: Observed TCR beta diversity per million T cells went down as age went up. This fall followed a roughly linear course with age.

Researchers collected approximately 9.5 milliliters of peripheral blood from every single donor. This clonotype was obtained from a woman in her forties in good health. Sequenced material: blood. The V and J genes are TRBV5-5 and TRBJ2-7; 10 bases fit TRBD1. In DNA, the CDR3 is TGTGCCAGCAGCTCGCCGGGACAGGGGTTGCACGAGCAGTACTTC. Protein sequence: CASSSPGQGLHEQYF.